Below, 12 T cell receptor beta chains from the same sample are listed, as sequenced in a study of cytomegalovirus exposure and HLA in healthy donors. Primers: 60 Vbeta forward and 13 Jbeta reverse. Profiled with immunoSEQ multiplex PCR; TCRdb holds only in-frame clones, not every one. The sample comprises more than 65,000 clones, roughly 68% of which are singletons, and around 10% rests with the top ten. The sample was PBMCs. The source of these receptors is a woman aged 60-75 years in good health and CMV-seropositive.

The genes are TRBV4-1 and TRBJ1-2; 9 bases fit TRBD1. Germline CDR1 is MGHRA and CDR2 is YSYEKL. The V gene end was trimmed by 10 bases and the J gene end by 2 bases; junction bases not matched to a gene: 11. There are 15 residues in the CDR3. The CDR3 coding sequence is TGCGCCACCAACCAGCCCACAGGGGGCAACTATGGCTACACCTTC. It is translated as CATNQPTGGNYGYTF.

This chain connects TRBV5-1 to TRBJ1-2, with D uncertain. The germline V gene has CDR1 SGHRS and CDR2 YFSETQ. The CDR3 runs to 12 residues. Trimming pared 4 bases from V and 13 bases from J, leaving 17 bases between. The CDR3: CASSPGEGRGTF. In DNA, the CDR3 is TGCGCCAGCAGCCCGGGAGAAGGCCGGGGCACCTTC. The full variable domain, with the rest looked up from reference TRBV5-1 and TRBJ1-2, is KAGVTQTPRYLIKTRGQQVTLSCSPISGHRSVSWYQQTPGQGLQFLFEYFSETQRNKGNFPGRFSGRQFSNSRSEMNVSTLELGDSALYLCASSPGEGRGTFGSGTRLTVV.

V is TRBV20-1 and J is TRBJ2-4, with D unresolved. CDR3 length: 11 residues. Deletions cut 5 bases from V and 7 bases from J, with 9 bases between. Germline V gene data show CDR1 as DFQATT and CDR2 as SNEGSKA (reference sequence). For the CDR3, the DNA is TGCAGTGCTCAGACTTCGAACATTCAGTACTTC. Its translation is CSAQTSNIQYF.

The rearrangement uses TRBV5-1 and TRBJ2-2; TRBD2 matches at 10 bases. Trimming removed 5 bases from V and 4 bases from J; junction bases left unmatched: 8. Germline V gene lookup returns CDR1 SGHRS and CDR2 YFSETQ. The CDR3 is 16 amino acids. This CDR3 reads CASRPAGLATTGELFF. Written as DNA, the CDR3 is TGCGCCAGCAGGCCCGCGGGACTAGCGACCACCGGGGAGCTGTTTTTT.

This chain links TRBV10-2 with TRBJ2-5; maybe TRBD1 (6 bases). V lost 6 bases to trimming and J lost 5 bases, with 13 bases between them. The CDR3 is made up of 13 amino acids. CDR1 WSHSY and CDR2 SAAADI come from the germline V gene. CDR3 region: CASRVGTRETQYF. In nucleotides, the CDR3 is TGCGCCAGCAGAGTCGGGACACGGGAGACCCAGTACTTC.

Points on this clone: A read error may produce the germline difference seen at one junction end. V usage is TRBV7-7 and J usage is TRBJ2-1; D is perhaps TRBD2 (5 bases). CDR3 length: 13 amino acids. Germline CDR1 SSHAT, CDR2 FNYEAQ (reference sequence). CDR3 residues: CASSLDWAGEQFF. The CDR3 DNA reads TGTGCTAGCAGCTTGGACTGGGCGGGTGAGCAGTTCTTC.

The V and J genes are TRBV25-1 and TRBJ1-2; 7 nucleotides align to TRBD1. V trimming: 4 bases; J trimming: 0 bases; junction bases outside the gene matches: 8. The CDR3 totals 16 residues. From germline, CDR1 is MGHDK and CDR2 SYGVNS. Here the CDR3 DNA reads TGTGCCAGCAGTGCCGGACAGGCGAAAGCTAACTATGGCTACACCTTC. The encoded protein is CASSAGQAKANYGYTF.

This sequence joins TRBV9 and TRBJ2-3, with D perhaps matching TRBD2 (6 bases). This CDR3 comprises 15 residues. Per germline, CDR1 SGDLS and CDR2 YYNGEE. V shed 2 bases and J shed 8 bases, with 18 bases lying between them. The CDR3 DNA follows: TGTGCCAGCAGCGTCCCGGGACTGGGGTCGGGTACGCAGTATTTT. It encodes CASSVPGLGSGTQYF.

This chain connects TRBV10-1 to TRBJ2-3, with a possible D match to TRBD2 (5 bases). Trimming took off 6 bases at V and 0 bases at J, with 7 bases between the two ends. The CDR3 has 13 residues. The germline gives CDR1 WNHNN, CDR2 SYGVQD (reference sequence). This CDR3 is CASRRTSTDTQYF. As DNA, the CDR3 is TGCGCCAGCAGGCGGACTAGCACAGATACGCAGTATTTT.

In its sample, this clone was seen once. V is TRBV19 and J is TRBJ2-7, with a weak D call TRBD2 (5 bases). Germline assignment: CDR1 LNHDA and CDR2 SQIVND (reference sequence). V was shortened by 3 bases and J by 0 bases, with 9 bases between the two germline ends. The CDR3 is 14 residues long. In DNA, the CDR3 is TGTGCCAGTAGTATGACGAGCGGCTCCTACGAGCAGTACTTC. This encodes CASSMTSGSYEQYF.

This clone was counted a few times. J is TRBJ1-2 and V is TRBV5-6; TRBD1 aligns across 8 bases. The CDR3 sequence is 15 residues long. Germline V gives CDR1 SGHDT, CDR2 YYEEEE. J was trimmed by 2 bases and V by 1 base; bases with no gene match: 4. CDR3 sequence: CASSLRGQGNYGYTF. The CDR3 bases are TGTGCCAGCAGCTTGAGAGGACAGGGAAACTATGGCTACACCTTC. The full variable domain, in which reference TRBV5-6 and TRBJ1-2 provide the parts outside the CDR3, is DAGVTQSPTHLIKTRGQQVTLRCSPKSGHDTVSWYQQALGQGPQFIFQYYEEEERQRGNFPDRFSGHQFPNYSSELNVNALLLGDSALYLCASSLRGQGNYGYTFGSGTRLTVV.

The chain employs TRBV6-6 and TRBJ1-5; possible D gene TRBD1, 6 bases. The CDR3 is made up of 15 amino acids. Trimming stripped 7 bases from V and 3 bases from J, with 16 bases between. The germline CDR1 and CDR2 sequences are MNHNY and SVGAGI (reference sequence). The CDR3 is CASTASGASNQPQHF. CDR3 DNA sequence: TGTGCCAGCACTGCGTCAGGGGCCTCCAATCAGCCCCAGCATTTT.